The clone carrying this T cell receptor (beta chain) was picked up one time. Antigen specificity is unknown. The data belong to a study of cytomegalovirus exposure and HLA in healthy donors. Study context: Out of about 190 million T cells, an earlier analysis found about 120 million unique TCR beta sequences in total.

The PCR ran on 60 Vbeta and 13 Jbeta primers. Profiled with immunoSEQ multiplex PCR; TCRdb holds only in-frame clones, not every one. Here the sample spans around 200,000 clones, roughly 78% being singletons. The V gene lost 2 bases and the J gene lost 5 bases, with 10 bases spanning the gap. The CDR3 totals 14 residues. Per the germline V gene, CDR1 is KGHSH and CDR2 is LQKENI. Study-level results: Sequencing likely produced, as an artifact, a cluster of highly shared sequence variants. The study designated 150 to 200 TCR beta chains cytomegalovirus-associated.

Specimen: PBMCs. The receptor comes from a boy between 5 and 17 years old in good health and CMV-seronegative. This chain connects TRBV18 to TRBJ2-1; no clear D gene. The CDR3 DNA sequence: TGTGCCAGCTCACCAGACCTAGAGAACAATGAGCAGTTCTTC. Protein sequence: CASSPDLENNEQFF.